The 21 T cell receptor beta chains below all came from one sample that was sequenced in a study of shared clonotypes between healthy human individuals. Sequencing was performed with immunoSEQ multiplex PCR; in TCRdb, only in-frame clones are kept and a portion is missing. The table shows approximately 350,000 clones, with 96% occurring only once. Sequencing used memory CD8+ T cells sorted from blood. The subset is: CD45RO+ cells pooled with CCR7-negative TemRA cells. The receptors originated from a man aged 25-40 years in good health.

The chain has TRBV6-5 and TRBJ1-6; D is unclear. The CDR3 spans 16 residues. CDR1 is MNHEY and CDR2 is SVGAGI in the germline V gene. Trimming took off 0 bases at V and 0 bases at J, with 6 bases between the two ends. The CDR3: CASSYSAGSYNSPLHF. CDR3 DNA: TGTGCCAGCAGTTACTCCGCAGGCTCCTATAATTCACCCCTCCACTTT.

The V call is TRBV19, the J call TRBJ2-7; D is undetermined. The germline gives CDR1 LNHDA, CDR2 SQIVND (reference sequence). Trimming stripped 1 base from V and 2 bases from J, with 12 bases between. The CDR3 spans 15 residues. DNA of the CDR3: TGTGCCAGTAGTATAGGCACACTCATACCCTACGAGCAGTACTTC. This translates into CASSIGTLIPYEQYF. Complete variable domain (other parts from reference TRBV19 and TRBJ2-7): DGGITQSPKYLFRKEGQNVTLSCEQNLNHDAMYWYRQDPGQGLRLIYYSQIVNDFQKGDIAEGYSVSREKKESFPLTVTSAQKNPTAFYLCASSIGTLIPYEQYFGPGTRLTVT.

This rearrangement joins TRBV4-1 to TRBJ1-3; D remains unclear. From germline, CDR1 is MGHRA and CDR2 YSYEKL. Trimming stripped 0 bases from V and 8 bases from J, with 8 bases between. The CDR3 runs to 13 residues. In nucleotides, the CDR3 is TGCGCCAGCAGCCAAGATCCGGGAGACACCATATATTTT. This translates into CASSQDPGDTIYF.

This chain links TRBV4-2 with TRBJ2-2, with D perhaps matching TRBD2 (5 bases). Germline V gene sequence: CDR1 LGHNA, CDR2 YNFKEQ. Trimming took off 1 base at V and 0 bases at J, with 21 bases between the two ends. The CDR3 is 20 amino acids. In nucleotides, the CDR3 is TGTGCCAGCAGCCAAGCGGAGGAGACACCTCTGTTCGCGAACACCGGGGAGCTGTTTTTT. This gives the protein CASSQAEETPLFANTGELFF.

The chain recombines TRBV11-2 with TRBJ2-5, with D possibly called TRBD1 or TRBD2 (6 bases each). The germline CDR1 and CDR2 sequences are SGHAT and FQNNGV. V lost 2 bases and J 1 base, leaving 11 bases between the germline ends. The CDR3 spans 15 residues. CDR3 sequence: CASSLWRGFQETQYF. CDR3 in DNA: TGTGCCAGCAGCTTATGGAGGGGGTTCCAAGAGACCCAGTACTTC.

The chain carries TRBV20-1 and TRBJ2-5; the D is unclear. Between the trimmed V and J ends, which lost 3 bases and 7 bases, there was a span of 6 bases. The V gene's germline CDR1 is DFQATT and CDR2 SNEGSKA (reference sequence). The CDR3 length is 10 residues. The DNA for the CDR3 is TGCAGTGCTAGTACGGGGACCCAGTACTTC. It encodes CSASTGTQYF.

The chain couples TRBV28 to TRBJ1-5; 9 bases map to TRBD1. Trimming removed 6 bases from V and 5 bases from J; junction bases left unmatched: 2. Germline values: CDR1 MDHEN, CDR2 SYDVKM. There are 13 residues in the CDR3. The CDR3 is CASRRTGDQPQHF. As DNA, the CDR3 is TGTGCCAGCAGGAGGACAGGGGATCAGCCCCAGCATTTT.

This chain connects TRBV5-5 to TRBJ1-5; 7 nucleotides agree with TRBD1. CDR3 length: 17 amino acids. V lost 2 bases and J lost 3; bases outside the gene matches: 11. Germline V CDR1 and CDR2: SGHKS, YYEKEE (reference sequence). Here the CDR3 DNA reads TGTGCCAGCAGCTTCGAACTACAGGGGCCATCCAATCAGCCCCAGCATTTT. Translation gives CASSFELQGPSNQPQHF.

The J gene is TRBJ2-7, the V gene TRBV7-2; TRBD1 agrees at 7 bases. The junction had 12 bases not matched to a gene; V was cut back by 10 bases and J by 3 bases. Germline values: CDR1 SGHTA, CDR2 FQGNSA. This CDR3 has 14 residues. DNA for the CDR3: TGTGCCACCTCGTCCTGGGCAGGGGGCTACGAGCAGTACTTC. Protein: CATSSWAGGYEQYF.

The chain uses TRBV4-1 and TRBJ2-2; a possible D gene is TRBD2 (5 bases). In germline, CDR1 is MGHRA, CDR2 YSYEKL. The CDR3 has 19 residues. V lost 0 bases to trimming and J lost 3 bases, with 20 bases between them. CDR3 protein: CASSQDGESSPRDTGELFF. CDR3 DNA: TGCGCCAGCAGCCAAGACGGGGAGTCCTCTCCTAGGGACACCGGGGAGCTGTTTTTT.

The rearrangement joins TRBV4-2 to TRBJ2-7; perhaps TRBD2 as D (6 bases). The CDR3 is 15 amino acids. CDR1 and CDR2 (germline): LGHNA, YNFKEQ. With 1 base removed from V and 4 bases from J, the gap between germline ends came to 14 bases. CDR3 amino acids: CASSQVETSWYEQYF. The CDR3 nucleotides read TGTGCCAGCAGCCAAGTTGAAACTAGCTGGTACGAGCAGTACTTC.

The V gene is TRBV7-3, the J gene TRBJ2-4; 10 bases align to TRBD2. Germline-derived CDR1 and CDR2 are SGHTA and FQGTGA. The CDR3 has 16 amino acids. V lost 0 bases, J lost 1 base, and 0 bases stayed unmatched. The CDR3 region has the DNA TGTGCCAGCAGCTTAACTAGCGGGAGGGCCAAAAACATTCAGTACTTC. Its translation: CASSLTSGRAKNIQYF. Supplemented by reference TRBV7-3 and TRBJ2-4, the full variable domain reads GAGVSQTPSNKVTEKGKYVELRCDPISGHTALYWYRQSLGQGPEFLIYFQGTGAADDSGLPNDRFFAVRPEGSVSTLKIQRTERGDSAVYLCASSLTSGRAKNIQYFGAGTRLSVL.

The chain has TRBV15 and TRBJ2-1; 7 positions match TRBD2. This CDR3 comprises 13 residues. V lost 7 bases, J lost 6 bases, and 6 bases stayed unmatched. Germline CDR1 and CDR2: LNHNV and YYDKDF (reference sequence). CDR3 protein: CATTGTTSNEQFF. The CDR3 DNA sequence: TGTGCCACCACCGGGACTACCTCCAATGAGCAGTTCTTC.

The chain uses TRBV27 and TRBJ2-5; TRBD2 matches at 8 bases. CDR3 length: 14 residues. CDR1 is MNHEY, CDR2 SMNVEV, per germline (reference sequence). The ends lost 6 bases at V and 5 bases at J; junction bases unmatched: 8. The CDR3 region has the DNA TGTGCCAGCAGCCTTTGGGGCGGGAGGGAGACCCAGTACTTC. Residues: CASSLWGGRETQYF.

A note on this clone: Other nucleotide sequences from this sample produce the same CDR3. The rearrangement joins TRBV5-1 to TRBJ2-3; D remains ambiguous. Trimming pared 0 bases from V and 4 bases from J, leaving 3 bases between. The CDR3 is 12 amino acids. Germline CDR1 is SGHRS and CDR2 is YFSETQ. CDR3 coding DNA: TGCGCCAGCAGCTTGGTGGCAGATACGCAGTATTTT. Translation: CASSLVADTQYF. The variable domain in full, with the rest retrieved from reference TRBV5-1 and TRBJ2-3, is KAGVTQTPRYLIKTRGQQVTLSCSPISGHRSVSWYQQTPGQGLQFLFEYFSETQRNKGNFPGRFSGRQFSNSRSEMNVSTLELGDSALYLCASSLVADTQYFGPGTRLTVL.

This chain links TRBV7-6 with TRBJ2-5; either TRBD1 or TRBD2 may fit D (5 bases each). Trimming shortened V by 5 bases and J by 1 base, and 11 bases separated the two germline ends. Germline V gives CDR1 SGHVS, CDR2 FNYEAQ. This CDR3 spans 14 amino acids. CDR3 region: CASSLRDAQETQYF. Written as DNA, the CDR3 is TGTGCCAGCAGCCTCCGGGACGCCCAAGAGACCCAGTACTTC.

The chain carries TRBV30 and TRBJ2-7; D gene ambiguous. From germline, CDR1 is GTSNPN and CDR2 SVGIG (reference sequence). Trimming removed 4 bases at V and 0 bases at J, with 16 bases between. The CDR3 is 15 amino acids. The chain's CDR3 is CAWKYPQRVSYEQYF. CDR3 in DNA: TGTGCCTGGAAGTACCCCCAACGCGTCTCCTACGAGCAGTACTTC.

The CDR3 nucleotides read TGTGCCAGCAGCCCTGACAGGGGGAGAAGCCAGTACTTC. Its protein is CASSPDRGRSQYF. The chain combines TRBV11-2 with TRBJ2-5, with TRBD1 matching 9 bases. CDR1 SGHAT and CDR2 FQNNGV come from the germline V gene. The trim removed 5 bases at V and 10 bases at J, leaving 8 bases unmatched. The CDR3 totals 13 residues. Looking up the rest from reference TRBV11-2 and TRBJ2-5 gives the full variable domain: EAGVAQSPRYKIIEKRQSVAFWCNPISGHATLYWYQQILGQGPKLLIQFQNNGVVDDSQLPKDRFSAERLKGVDSTLKIQPAKLEDSAVYLCASSPDRGRSQYFGPGTRLLVL.

The chain carries TRBV29-1 and TRBJ2-3; 9 positions agree with TRBD2. CDR1 is SQVTM, CDR2 ANQGSEA, per germline. V dropped 7 bases and J dropped 10; count of bases not matched to a gene: 12. The CDR3 has 13 amino acids. Here the CDR3 DNA reads TGCAGCGCGAGCGGGAGGCCCTGGGCGGCGCAGTATTTT. Its translation is CSASGRPWAAQYF.

V and J are TRBV27 and TRBJ2-5, with D maybe TRBD1 (5 bases). Trimming took off 2 bases at V and 2 bases at J, with 6 bases between the two ends. Germline loops: CDR1 MNHEY, CDR2 SMNVEV (reference sequence). The CDR3 is 13 residues long. The CDR3, as DNA: TGTGCCAGCAGTTTAAAGGGGCAAGAGACCCAGTACTTC. Amino acids: CASSLKGQETQYF.

The chain combines TRBV19 with TRBJ1-3; D gene uncertain. The V and J ends lost 6 bases and 0 bases respectively, with 6 bases between them. The CDR3 is made up of 13 amino acids. Germline lookup yields CDR1 LNHDA and CDR2 SQIVND (reference sequence). CDR3 nucleotides: TGTGCCAGTAGACAGCGCTCTGGAAACACCATATATTTT. The encoded protein is CASRQRSGNTIYF.